These 4 T cell receptor beta chains originate from one sample sequenced in a study of CD8+CD57+ T cells in acquired aplastic anemia. TCR beta VDJ and CDR3 profiling used genomic DNA as template. MiXCR, run by TCRdb on the reads, gives a single entry per CDR3 protein. Of about 64,000 distinct CDR3 sequences in the sample, 45% to 70% are singletons; the top ten hold around 2.3%. Material: sorted CD4+, CD8+, or CD8+CD57+ T cells (not recorded which) from PBMCs. The receptors were sampled from a human donor in good health, serving as a control.

Worth noting for this clonotype: This clone may be a read error of a much larger clone one base away. This rearrangement joins TRBV27 to TRBJ1-1, with unresolved D. Looked up from germline, CDR1 is MNHEY and CDR2 is SMNVEV (reference sequence). Trimming removed 6 bases at V and 3 bases at J, with 11 bases between. This CDR3 has 13 amino acids. The CDR3 here is CASSPSGHTEAFF. The CDR3 DNA is TGTGCCAGCAGCCCGAGTGGGCACACTGAAGCTTTCTTT.

Here the CDR3 DNA reads TGTGCCAGCAGCTTAGATAGGGGGGGGCCATGGGAGACCCAGTACTTC. Amino acids: CASSLDRGGPWETQYF. The gene calls are TRBV7-8 and TRBJ2-5; TRBD2 might be the D (7 bases). The germline V gene encodes CDR1 SGHVS and CDR2 FQNEAQ. Trimming pared 1 base from V and 5 bases from J, leaving 17 bases between. CDR3 length: 16 residues.

The chain has TRBV7-9 and TRBJ1-1; D perhaps matches TRBD1 (6 bases). This CDR3 has 13 residues. CDR1 is SEHNR, CDR2 FQNEAQ, per germline (reference sequence). V lost 5 bases and J 4 bases, leaving 11 bases between the germline ends. CDR3 in amino acids: CASSPQGITEAFF. CDR3 DNA sequence: TGTGCCAGCAGCCCACAGGGTATCACTGAAGCTTTCTTT. Variable domain in full (rest from reference TRBV7-9 and TRBJ1-1): DTGVSQNPRHKITKRGQNVTFRCDPISEHNRLYWYRQTLGQGPEFLTYFQNEAQLEKSRLLSDRFSAERPKGSFSTLEIQRTEQGDSAMYLCASSPQGITEAFFGQGTRLTVV.

The genes are TRBV12-5 and TRBJ1-6; 7 nucleotides agree with TRBD1. Trimming at V came to 1 base and at J to 8 bases, leaving 2 bases not matched to a gene. Germline lookup yields CDR1 LGHNT and CDR2 FRNRAP. There are 14 residues in the CDR3. As DNA, the CDR3 is TGTGCTAGTGGTTTGGGCAGGGGGGATTCACCCCTCCACTTT. Its translation: CASGLGRGDSPLHF. The variable domain in full, completed from reference TRBV12-5 and TRBJ1-6, reads DARVTQTPRHKVTEMGQEVTMRCQPILGHNTVFWYRQTMMQGLELLAYFRNRAPLDDSGMPKDRFSAEMPDATLATLKIQPSEPRDSAVYFCASGLGRGDSPLHFGNGTRLTVT.